One sample yielded the 17 T cell receptor beta chains listed below, sequenced in a study of blood T cell repertoires in COVID-19 (dated by TCRdb to about 2020). The method was the immunoSEQ multiplex PCR assay. TCRdb's version of the immuneACCESS table is confined to in-frame rearrangements and falls short of the full clone set. An unresolved V gene accounts for under half of the shortfall where checked; the remainder is of unknown origin. The sample table records about 190,000 clones; 70% to 85% of these occur just once. The top ten hold 5.2% of the sample. The sample taken for sequencing was PBMCs or T cells enriched from blood (not recorded which). The origin of the receptors is a woman in her sixties or seventies with acute COVID-19.

The chain joins TRBV15 to TRBJ2-3; 11 nucleotides align to TRBD2. The CDR3 length is 16 residues. Germline CDR1 and CDR2: LNHNV and YYDKDF (reference sequence). V trimming: 5 bases; J trimming: 6 bases; junction bases outside the gene matches: 10. The DNA of the CDR3 is TGTGCCACCAGCCCCCGTAGCGGGAGGGGGGCGGATACGCAGTATTTT. This translates into CATSPRSGRGADTQYF.

The V call is TRBV30, the J call TRBJ2-1, with TRBD2 identical over 15 bases. This CDR3 region has 15 residues. Trimming took 3 bases from V and 6 from J; bases not matched to a gene: 3. Germline assignment: CDR1 GTSNPN and CDR2 SVGIG (reference sequence). In nucleotides, the CDR3 is TGTGCCTGGAGCAGGACTAGCGGGGGGGGCAATGAGCAGTTCTTC. This gives the protein CAWSRTSGGGNEQFF.

The chain combines TRBV18 with TRBJ1-1; maybe TRBD1 (5 bases). There are 14 residues in the CDR3. The V end was cut by 3 bases, the J end by 2 bases, with 10 bases between. Germline assignment: CDR1 KGHSH and CDR2 LQKENI. The CDR3, as DNA: TGTGCCAGCTCACCGGAGGGGCAAAACACTGAAGCTTTCTTT. It specifies CASSPEGQNTEAFF.

This clone was picked up one time. The chain couples TRBV7-2 to TRBJ1-1; D uncertain. CDR3 size: 15 residues. From germline, CDR1 is SGHTA and CDR2 FQGNSA. V lost 5 bases and J 2 bases, leaving 15 bases between the germline ends. The CDR3 DNA reads as TGTGCCAGCAGCCCACCTCAGGCGACCAACACTGAAGCTTTCTTT. This codes for CASSPPQATNTEAFF.

The table lists this clone with a count of one. This chain connects TRBV9 to TRBJ1-4; D is unresolved. The CDR3 runs to 14 residues. V dropped 4 bases and J dropped 12 bases, with 19 bases sitting between them. CDR1 and CDR2 (germline): SGDLS, YYNGEE. The CDR3 spells CASSPRFDPSELFF. CDR3 bases: TGTGCCAGCAGCCCTAGATTTGACCCATCGGAACTGTTTTTT.

The rearrangement joins TRBV15 to TRBJ1-1, with a possible D match to TRBD1 (6 bases). The V end was cut by 5 bases, the J end by 0 bases, with 13 bases between. CDR1 LNHNV and CDR2 YYDKDF come from the germline V gene (reference sequence). This CDR3 has 15 amino acids. As DNA, the CDR3 is TGTGCCACCAGCGGATTCGGACAGTTGAACACTGAAGCTTTCTTT. It codes for CATSGFGQLNTEAFF. Full variable domain (rest looked up from reference TRBV15 and TRBJ1-1): DAMVIQNPRYQVTQFGKPVTLSCSQTLNHNVMYWYQQKSSQAPKLLFHYYDKDFNNEADTPDNFQSRRPNTSFCFLDIRSPGLGDTAMYLCATSGFGQLNTEAFFGQGTRLTVV.

The rearrangement joins TRBV11-2 to TRBJ2-2, with D perhaps matching TRBD1 (5 bases). Germline lookup yields CDR1 SGHAT and CDR2 FQNNGV. The CDR3 contains 15 residues. V was shortened by 0 bases and J by 7 bases, with 12 bases between the two germline ends. The CDR3 reads CASSLDGIRGGELFF. CDR3 in DNA: TGTGCCAGCAGCTTAGATGGGATAAGGGGCGGGGAGCTGTTTTTT.

This clone is a singleton in its sample. V is TRBV6-2 or TRBV6-3 and J is TRBJ1-6; TRBD1 matches at 7 bases. This CDR3 comprises 15 residues. The germline V gene has CDR1 MNHEY and CDR2 SVGEGT. Trimming at V came to 5 bases and at J to 7 bases, leaving 8 bases not matched to a gene. The CDR3: CASSTGTVSNSPLHF. For the CDR3, the DNA is TGTGCCAGCAGTACAGGGACAGTCTCCAATTCACCCCTCCACTTT.

The V gene is TRBV6-4, the J gene TRBJ1-2; tentatively, D is TRBD1 (6 bases). In germline, CDR1 is MRHNA, CDR2 SNTAGT. With 3 bases removed from V and 3 bases from J, the gap between germline ends came to 14 bases. There are 15 residues in the CDR3. This CDR3 is CASSETARGDYGYTF. The CDR3 nucleotides read TGTGCCAGCAGTGAAACAGCCAGGGGTGACTATGGCTACACCTTC.

This rearrangement joins TRBV5-4 to TRBJ2-3, with 8 positions matching TRBD2. Germline CDR1 is SGHNT and CDR2 is YYREEE (reference sequence). V shed 4 bases, J shed 3 bases, and the junction held 7 bases outside the gene matches. CDR3 size: 15 residues. The CDR3 DNA is TGTGCCAGCAGCCATGCCCAGCGGGAGACAGATACGCAGTATTTT. Its translation: CASSHAQRETDTQYF.

The chain uses TRBV11-3 and TRBJ1-2, with D hard to call. The CDR3 is 16 residues long. Germline lookup yields CDR1 SGHNT and CDR2 YENEEA. The ends were cut back, 3 bases at V and 0 bases at J, with 14 bases in the middle. The CDR3 nucleotides read TGTGCCAGCAGCTTGGACTTCGCCGACCCTAACTATGGCTACACCTTC. Amino acids: CASSLDFADPNYGYTF.

V usage is TRBV6-5 and J usage is TRBJ2-1; D is unresolved. V lost 2 bases to trimming and J lost 0 bases, with 11 bases between them. The CDR3 has 16 amino acids. Germline assignment: CDR1 MNHEY and CDR2 SVGAGI. The chain's CDR3 is CASSYNGPHSYNEQFF. In nucleotides, the CDR3 is TGTGCCAGCAGTTACAACGGTCCCCACTCCTACAATGAGCAGTTCTTC.

The rearrangement uses TRBV7-2 and TRBJ2-5, with 9 bases identical to TRBD2. The CDR3 is 15 residues long. Germline-derived CDR1 and CDR2 are SGHTA and FQGNSA. Unmatched junction bases numbered 4, after V lost 0 bases and J lost 5 bases. This CDR3 is CASSLAGGRAETQYF. The DNA for the CDR3 is TGTGCCAGCAGCTTAGCCGGCGGGAGGGCGGAGACCCAGTACTTC.

The J gene is TRBJ1-4, the V gene TRBV19, with 12 bases identical to TRBD1. This CDR3 is 16 amino acids long. Trimming at V came to 3 bases and at J to 7 bases, leaving 6 bases not matched to a gene. CDR1 and CDR2 (germline): LNHDA, SQIVND (reference sequence). CDR3 nucleotides: TGTGCCAGTAGTATCGGGACAGGGGGCGGGAGTGAAAAACTGTTTTTT. This encodes CASSIGTGGGSEKLFF.

CDR3 residues: CASSSVDRGRNEQFF. For the CDR3, the DNA is TGTGCCAGCAGCTCGGTTGACAGGGGTAGAAATGAGCAGTTCTTC. The chain combines TRBV5-4 with TRBJ2-1, with 8 nucleotides matching TRBD1. V shed 3 bases and J 7 bases; nucleotides not matched to a gene: 9. Germline values: CDR1 SGHNT, CDR2 YYREEE (reference sequence). This CDR3 comprises 15 residues.

This clone was seen at least ten times. The chain recombines TRBV10-3 with TRBJ2-1, with TRBD2 as a possible D gene (6 bases). Trimming shortened V by 8 bases and J by 9 bases, and 23 bases separated the two germline ends. The CDR3 runs 15 residues. From germline, CDR1 is ENHRY and CDR2 SYGVKD. The CDR3 sequence: CAISRSGGDESEQFF. CDR3 in DNA: TGTGCCATCTCGCGTAGCGGAGGCGATGAGTCTGAGCAGTTCTTC.

The chain recombines TRBV12-3 or TRBV12-4 with TRBJ1-5, with D tentatively TRBD1 (5 bases). The V and J ends lost 10 bases and 9 bases respectively, with 13 bases between them. The CDR3 contains 11 residues. CDR3 amino acids: CATTPGGPQHF. The CDR3 DNA reads as TGTGCCACCACCCCCGGGGGGCCCCAGCATTTT.